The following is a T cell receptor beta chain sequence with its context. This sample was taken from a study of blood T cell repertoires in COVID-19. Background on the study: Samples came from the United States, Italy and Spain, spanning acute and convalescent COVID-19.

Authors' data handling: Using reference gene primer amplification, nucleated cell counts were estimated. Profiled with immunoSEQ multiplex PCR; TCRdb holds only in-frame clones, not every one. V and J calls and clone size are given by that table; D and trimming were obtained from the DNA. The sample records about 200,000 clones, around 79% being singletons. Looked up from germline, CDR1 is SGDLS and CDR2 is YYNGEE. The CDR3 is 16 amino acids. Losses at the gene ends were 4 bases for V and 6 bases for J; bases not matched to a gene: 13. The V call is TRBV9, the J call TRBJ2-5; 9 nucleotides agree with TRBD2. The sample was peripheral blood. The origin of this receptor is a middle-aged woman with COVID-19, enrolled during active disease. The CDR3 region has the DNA TGTGCCAGCAGCCCTCAGAGCGGGGGGATGACCCAGACCCAGTACTTC. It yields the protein CASSPQSGGMTQTQYF.